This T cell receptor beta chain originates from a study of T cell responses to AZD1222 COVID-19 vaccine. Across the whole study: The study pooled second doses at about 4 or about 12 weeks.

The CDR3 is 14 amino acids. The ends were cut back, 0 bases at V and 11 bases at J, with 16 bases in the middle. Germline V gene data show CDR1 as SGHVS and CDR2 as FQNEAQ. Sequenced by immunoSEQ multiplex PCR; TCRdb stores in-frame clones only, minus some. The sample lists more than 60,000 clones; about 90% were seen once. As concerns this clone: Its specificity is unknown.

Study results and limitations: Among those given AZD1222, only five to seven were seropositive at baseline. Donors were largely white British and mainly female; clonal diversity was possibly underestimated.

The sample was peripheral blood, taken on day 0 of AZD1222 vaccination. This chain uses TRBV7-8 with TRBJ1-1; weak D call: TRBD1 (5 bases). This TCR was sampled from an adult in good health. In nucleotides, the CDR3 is TGTGCCAGCAGCTTAGCGACAGCCGAAAATAGGGCTTTCTTT. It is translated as CASSLATAENRAFF. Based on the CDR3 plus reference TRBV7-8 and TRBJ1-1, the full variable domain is GAGVSQSPRYKVAKRGQDVALRCDPISGHVSLFWYQQALGQGPEFLTYFQNEAQLDKSGLPSDRFFAERPEGSVSTLKIQRTQQEDSAVYLCASSLATAENRAFFGQGTRLTVV.